Sequencing of this TCR beta chain was carried out in a study of cytomegalovirus exposure and HLA in healthy donors. Only in-frame clones appear in the TCRdb table, and some are missing; sequencing was by immunoSEQ multiplex PCR. The repertoire holds 110,000 to 150,000 clones, with approximately 89% as singletons. This clone has just a few counts. Donors were drawn from the approximately 120-subject validation cohort, separate from the roughly 670-subject first cohort. This TCR came from a man aged 18-30 years in good health and CMV-seronegative. Material: PBMCs.

The CDR3 nucleotides read TGTGCCAGCAGCTTGGAAGGACTAGCGGGAGGACATGGATGGAATGAGCAGTTCTTC. Translated, it gives CASSLEGLAGGHGWNEQFF. The chain employs TRBV7-9 and TRBJ2-1, with 14 bases that match TRBD2. The CDR3 sequence is 19 residues long. V shed 3 bases and J 7 bases; nucleotides not matched to a gene: 14. The germline V gene encodes CDR1 SEHNR and CDR2 FQNEAQ (reference sequence).